This TCR beta chain emerged from a study of long-term antiretroviral therapy in people with HIV. CDR3 size: 14 residues. Germline values: CDR1 SGDLS, CDR2 YYNGEE. The V end was cut by 3 bases, the J end by 1 base, with 8 bases between. Runs used v3.0 of the immunoSEQ assay and were done at survey level. Here immunoSEQ multiplex PCR was the method, and the copy in TCRdb shows in-frame clones only, minus some. The sample records 30,000 to 40,000 clones, 70% to 90% being singletons. Sequencing used unsorted PBMCs, obtained 3.3 years after starting antiretroviral therapy. The V and J genes are TRBV9 and TRBJ1-3; D gene uncertain. The sequence was obtained from a man between 18 and 35 years old with HIV. CDR3 amino acids: CASSGGSSGNTIYF. The DNA for the CDR3 is TGTGCCAGCAGCGGAGGGTCGTCTGGAAACACCATATATTTT. Full variable domain (outside the CDR3, taken from reference TRBV9 and TRBJ1-3): DSGVTQTPKHLITATGQRVTLRCSPRSGDLSVYWYQQSLDQGLQFLIQYYNGEERAKGNILERFSAQQFPDLHSELNLSSLELGDSALYFCASSGGSSGNTIYFGEGSWLTVV.